The 27 T cell receptor beta chains given below trace back to one sample, sequenced in a study of response to subunit inactivated influenza vaccine. Using its own MiXCR run on the RT-PCR reads, TCRdb lists one record per CDR3 protein. The sample lists about 180,000 distinct CDR3 sequences; about 9% were seen once. Sequencing used non-naive T cells sorted from PBMCs, obtained on the day of vaccination. The source is a man aged 50 to 59 who received an inactivated influenza vaccine.

This clonotype was detected many times. V usage is TRBV12-3 or TRBV12-4 and J usage is TRBJ1-1; D remains unclear. The germline V and J ends were trimmed by 3 bases and 1 base, with 6 bases remaining between them. This CDR3 comprises 13 residues. The CDR3 protein is CASSFARNTEAFF. CDR3 bases: TGTGCCAGCAGTTTTGCCAGGAACACTGAAGCTTTCTTT.

This clonotype was detected a few times. The chain is built from TRBV2 and TRBJ2-4; D perhaps matches TRBD1 (6 bases). Trimming left V 4 bases short and J 3 bases short, with 19 bases between. The CDR3 runs 17 residues. Germline V lookup: CDR1 SNHLY, CDR2 FYNNEI. The CDR3 nucleotides read TGTGCCAGCAGTGGACAGGTTATTACGTCTGACAAAAACATTCAGTACTTC. It encodes CASSGQVITSDKNIQYF.

There are a few counts of this clonotype. This chain connects TRBV11-2 to TRBJ1-6; tentatively, D is TRBD1 (5 bases). Deletions cut 3 bases from V and 10 bases from J, with 31 bases between. CDR1 is SGHAT, CDR2 FQNNGV, per germline. The CDR3 extends over 20 amino acids. The CDR3 loop is CASSFRSSISGQPSGSPLHF. The DNA of the CDR3 is TGTGCCAGCAGCTTTAGGTCATCCATCTCAGGGCAGCCTAGTGGATCACCCCTCCACTTT.

The table lists this clonotype with a few counts. The chain combines TRBV4-1 with TRBJ2-5; a possible D gene is TRBD1 (5 bases). With 1 base removed from V and 5 bases from J, the gap between germline ends came to 11 bases. The CDR3 loop spans 14 amino acids. From germline, CDR1 is MGHRA and CDR2 YSYEKL. This CDR3 is CASSQVGLRETQYF. In DNA, the CDR3 is TGCGCCAGCAGCCAAGTGGGGCTTCGGGAGACCCAGTACTTC.

This clonotype has at least ten counts. This CDR3 reads CASSPDRFTQYF. Written as DNA, the CDR3 is TGTGCCAGCTCACCGGACAGATTTACGCAGTATTTT. The chain joins TRBV18 to TRBJ2-3, with D possibly being TRBD1 (6 bases). Germline V lookup: CDR1 KGHSH, CDR2 LQKENI. The CDR3 has 12 residues. V was clipped by 3 bases and J by 8 bases, with 9 bases between them.

The chain links TRBV20-1 to TRBJ1-5, with D perhaps TRBD1 (6 bases). CDR1 DFQATT and CDR2 SNEGSKA come from the germline V gene (reference sequence). V lost 5 bases and J lost 3, with 14 bases in between. This CDR3 comprises 14 residues. The CDR3 region is CSASGQHLNQPQHF. In DNA, the CDR3 is TGCAGTGCTTCAGGACAGCACCTCAATCAGCCCCAGCATTTT.

As for this clonotype: An end of the junction does not agree with germline; a read error may underlie this. This sequence joins TRBV29-1 and TRBJ2-1; D may be TRBD2 (7 bases). The germline V gene encodes CDR1 SQVTM and CDR2 ANQGSEA. The CDR3 loop spans 13 amino acids. The CDR3 loop reads CSAERGGGNEQFF. The CDR3 region has the DNA TGCAGCGCTGAAAGGGGGGGAGGTAATGAGCAGTTCTTC.

This clonotype was found many times. The J gene is TRBJ2-7, the V gene TRBV5-6; unclear D gene. Germline CDR1 is SGHDT and CDR2 is YYEEEE. V was clipped by 2 bases and J by 1 base, with 4 bases between them. CDR3 length: 12 residues. This chain's CDR3 is CASSFSSYEQYF. CDR3 bases: TGTGCCAGCAGCTTCAGTTCCTACGAGCAGTACTTC. Filled out from reference TRBV5-6 and TRBJ2-7, the complete variable domain reads DAGVTQSPTHLIKTRGQQVTLRCSPKSGHDTVSWYQQALGQGPQFIFQYYEEEERQRGNFPDRFSGHQFPNYSSELNVNALLLGDSALYLCASSFSSYEQYFGPGTRLTVT.

The V and J genes are TRBV6-1 and TRBJ2-7; 10 bases agree with TRBD2. The germline V gene encodes CDR1 MNHNS and CDR2 SASEGT. The CDR3 sequence is 15 residues long. The ends lost 6 bases at V and 0 bases at J; junction bases unmatched: 5. The CDR3 nucleotides are TGTGCCAGCAGATCTAGCGGGAGTGCCTCCTACGAGCAGTACTTC. The encoded protein is CASRSSGSASYEQYF.

In this sample, this clonotype turned up many times. The chain links TRBV6-1 to TRBJ2-2; 7 bases fit TRBD1. In germline, CDR1 is MNHNS, CDR2 SASEGT. J gave up 6 bases and V 6 bases, and 13 bases lay outside the gene matches. The CDR3 extends over 16 amino acids. This CDR3 reads CASRSTGIPLAGELFF. DNA of the CDR3: TGTGCCAGCAGATCGACAGGGATTCCCTTAGCCGGGGAGCTGTTTTTT.

For this clonotype: This clone may be a read error of a much larger clone one base away. V gene TRBV6-2 or TRBV6-3 combines with J gene TRBJ2-1; no definite D call. The CDR3 spans 15 residues. Germline lookup yields CDR1 MNHEY and CDR2 SVGEGT. CDR3 sequence: CANSYSAVEYNEQFF. For the CDR3, the DNA is TGTGCCAACAGTTACTCGGCGGTAGAATACAATGAGCAGTTCTTC.

There are many counts of this clonotype. The chain joins TRBV20-1 to TRBJ2-7; 10 bases fit TRBD2. The length of the CDR3 is 14 residues. Trimming removed 5 bases from V and 3 bases from J; junction bases left unmatched: 7. CDR1 is DFQATT and CDR2 is SNEGSKA in the germline V gene (reference sequence). This CDR3 reads CSARWTSGGYEQYF. The CDR3, as DNA: TGCAGTGCTCGTTGGACTAGCGGTGGCTACGAGCAGTACTTC.

This clonotype was seen repeatedly, ten times or more. The chain uses TRBV7-3 and TRBJ1-1, with no clear D. The CDR3 is 13 amino acids. Germline V gene sequence: CDR1 SGHTA, CDR2 FQGTGA. V was trimmed by 5 bases and J by 4 bases, leaving 11 bases between them. The CDR3 here is CASSLSGSTEAFF. CDR3 coding DNA: TGTGCCAGCAGCCTATCAGGTAGCACTGAAGCTTTCTTT.

This clonotype was seen many times. The chain combines TRBV6-2 or TRBV6-3 with TRBJ2-7, with D possibly TRBD1 on 6 matching bases. Germline CDR1 MNHEY, CDR2 SVGEGT. The CDR3 is 14 residues long. V lost 7 bases and J lost 3, with 16 bases in between. The CDR3 nucleotides are TGTGCCAGCATCAACCCGGTCAGGGGCTACGAGCAGTACTTC. The encoded protein is CASINPVRGYEQYF.

There are a few counts of this clonotype. This chain links TRBV28 with TRBJ1-6; D is undetermined. Trimming cost V 8 bases and J 6 bases, with 17 bases left between them. Germline assignment: CDR1 MDHEN and CDR2 SYDVKM. The CDR3 is made up of 15 amino acids. The CDR3 nucleotides read TGTGCCAGCTCTACTGACGGATTGGGTAATTCACCCCTCCACTTT. Protein product: CASSTDGLGNSPLHF. The variable domain in full, completed from reference TRBV28 and TRBJ1-6, reads DVKVTQSSRYLVKRTGEKVFLECVQDMDHENMFWYRQDPGLGLRLIYFSYDVKMKEKGDIPEGYSVSREKKERFSLILESASTNQTSMYLCASSTDGLGNSPLHFGNGTRLTVT.

The table lists this clonotype with many counts. The rearrangement uses TRBV5-1 and TRBJ2-1; a possible D gene is TRBD2 (5 bases). The V end lost 4 bases, the J end lost 0 bases, and 11 bases lay between the germline ends. Germline V gene data show CDR1 as SGHRS and CDR2 as YFSETQ. The CDR3 covers 15 residues. The CDR3 DNA sequence: TGCGCCAGCAGCCAAATCGGGATCTCCTACAATGAGCAGTTCTTC. Its protein product is CASSQIGISYNEQFF.

This clonotype was counted a few times. The rearrangement links TRBV20-1 to TRBJ2-1; D is possibly TRBD2 (5 bases). The germline V gene has CDR1 DFQATT and CDR2 SNEGSKA (reference sequence). The CDR3 loop spans 16 amino acids. V gave up 8 bases and J gave up 4 bases, with 24 bases separating them. The CDR3 DNA sequence: TGCAGTCCCTATACGGGCGGGTCTACCCTTTACAATGAGCAGTTCTTC. This encodes CSPYTGGSTLYNEQFF.

This clonotype was counted at least ten times. This chain links TRBV9 with TRBJ2-5, with D hard to call. V lost 7 bases and J 5 bases, leaving 18 bases between the germline ends. Per the germline V gene, CDR1 is SGDLS and CDR2 is YYNGEE. The length of the CDR3 is 14 residues. CDR3 nucleotides: TGTGCCAGCGGCGCCGCGTTCCAAGGGGAGACCCAGTACTTC. Translating it yields CASGAAFQGETQYF.

CDR3 nucleotides: TGTGCCAGCAGCGGTACTTTAAGGACAGGGATCTACAATGAGCAGTTCTTC. This translates into CASSGTLRTGIYNEQFF. The chain couples TRBV11-2 to TRBJ2-1, with 8 bases aligning to TRBD1. The CDR3 totals 17 residues. The germline V gene encodes CDR1 SGHAT and CDR2 FQNNGV. J gave up 3 bases and V 5 bases, and 12 bases lay outside the gene matches.

The table lists this clonotype with a few counts. J is TRBJ2-2 and V is TRBV2; D unclear. This CDR3 comprises 13 residues. Germline-derived CDR1 and CDR2 are SNHLY and FYNNEI. V was cut by 6 bases and J by 5 bases, with 10 bases left in between. CDR3 sequence reads: CASSVIETGELFF. CDR3 DNA: TGTGCCAGCAGCGTTATTGAAACCGGGGAGCTGTTTTTT. The variable domain in full, with the rest retrieved from reference TRBV2 and TRBJ2-2, is EPEVTQTPSHQVTQMGQEVILRCVPISNHLYFYWYRQILGQKVEFLVSFYNNEISEKSEIFDDQFSVERPDGSNFTLKIRSTKLEDSAMYFCASSVIETGELFFGEGSRLTVL.

V is TRBV24-1 and J is TRBJ2-7; D is tentatively TRBD1 or TRBD2 (5 bases each). CDR3 length equals 15 residues. Trimming left V 4 bases short and J 4 bases short, with 16 bases between. In germline, CDR1 is KGHDR, CDR2 SFDVKD. The CDR3 here is CATSDLRDRAYEQYF. CDR3 nucleotide sequence: TGTGCCACCAGTGACCTTCGGGACCGGGCGTACGAGCAGTACTTC.

This clonotype was seen ten or more times. The CDR3 here is CASRKTGGPNTGELFF. The CDR3 nucleotides read TGTGCCAGCAGGAAGACAGGGGGCCCGAACACCGGGGAGCTGTTTTTT. This rearrangement joins TRBV2 to TRBJ2-2; 10 nucleotides match TRBD1. Germline V gives CDR1 SNHLY, CDR2 FYNNEI. The J segment lost 0 bases and the V segment lost 6 bases, leaving 4 bases of the junction unmatched. The CDR3 covers 16 residues.

This clonotype has more than one count but fewer than ten. V and J are TRBV28 and TRBJ2-2, with 11 bases matching TRBD1. Germline CDR1 reads MDHEN; CDR2 reads SYDVKM. The CDR3 consists of 15 residues. J gave up 6 bases and V 5 bases, and 5 bases lay outside the gene matches. CDR3 nucleotide sequence: TGTGCCAGCAGTCTAGGACAGGGGGCTTCCGGGGAGCTGTTTTTT. It translates to CASSLGQGASGELFF.

The rearrangement uses TRBV20-1 and TRBJ2-5; tentatively, D is TRBD1 or TRBD2 (6 bases each). Germline loops: CDR1 DFQATT, CDR2 SNEGSKA (reference sequence). CDR3 size: 15 residues. The V and J ends lost 3 bases and 4 bases respectively, with 18 bases between them. Here the CDR3 DNA reads TGCAGTGCTAGGAGGGTGGGGGGCAATATAGAGACCCAGTACTTC. Protein product: CSARRVGGNIETQYF.

This clonotype was observed a few times. The V gene is TRBV7-2, the J gene TRBJ1-2, with D uncertain. The length of the CDR3 is 14 residues. Looked up from germline, CDR1 is SGHTA and CDR2 is FQGNSA. The V gene lost 0 bases and the J gene lost 7 bases, with 12 bases spanning the gap. CDR3: CASSLAQPTSGYTF. The CDR3 nucleotides read TGTGCCAGCAGCTTAGCGCAGCCGACTTCTGGCTACACCTTC.

The chain carries TRBV12-3 or TRBV12-4 and TRBJ1-4; D is unresolved. CDR3 length: 12 residues. V was shortened by 9 bases and J by 8 bases, with 13 bases between the two germline ends. The CDR3 sequence: CASRKAREKLFF. The CDR3 region has the DNA TGTGCCAGTCGGAAGGCGCGGGAAAAACTGTTTTTT.

This clonotype was seen only a few times. For the CDR3, the DNA is TGTGCCAGCAGTTTGGGGGGCTGGGGCTCCTACGAGCAGTACTTC. It yields the protein CASSLGGWGSYEQYF. The rearrangement joins TRBV27 to TRBJ2-7, with D perhaps given as TRBD1 or TRBD2 (6 bases each). This CDR3 has 15 amino acids. Germline V gene data show CDR1 as MNHEY and CDR2 as SMNVEV (reference sequence). Trimming took 3 bases from V and 0 from J, leaving 12 bases between them.